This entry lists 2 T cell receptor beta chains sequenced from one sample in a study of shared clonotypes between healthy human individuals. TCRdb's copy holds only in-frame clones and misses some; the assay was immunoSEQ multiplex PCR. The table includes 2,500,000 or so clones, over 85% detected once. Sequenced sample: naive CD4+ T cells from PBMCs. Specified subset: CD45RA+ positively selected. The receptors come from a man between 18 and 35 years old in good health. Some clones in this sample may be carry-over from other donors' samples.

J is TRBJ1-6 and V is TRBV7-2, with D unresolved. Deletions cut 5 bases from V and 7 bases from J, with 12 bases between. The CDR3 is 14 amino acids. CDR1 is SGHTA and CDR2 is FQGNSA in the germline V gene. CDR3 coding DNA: TGTGCCAGCAGCCTCCCGGCGGGGAATTCACCCCTCCACTTT. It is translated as CASSLPAGNSPLHF.

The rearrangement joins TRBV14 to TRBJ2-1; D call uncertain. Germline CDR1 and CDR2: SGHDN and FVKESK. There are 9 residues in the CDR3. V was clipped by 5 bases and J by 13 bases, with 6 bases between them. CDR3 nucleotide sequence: TGTGCCAGCAGCTGTAAACAGTTCTTC. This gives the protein CASSCKQFF.